The 3 T cell receptor beta chains listed next were all sequenced from one sample in a study of blood T cell repertoires in COVID-19. The method was immunoSEQ multiplex PCR; TCRdb's version includes in-frame clones alone and lacks a portion of them. The profile shows roughly 72,000 clones, about 88% of them singletons. Sequencing input: peripheral blood. These receptors came from a human donor in a cohort sampled during active COVID-19.

CDR3 region: CASSLGQGKVNEQFF. The CDR3, as DNA: TGTGCCAGCAGCTTGGGACAGGGGAAGGTCAATGAGCAGTTCTTC. The chain combines TRBV7-2 with TRBJ2-1, with 10 bases fitting TRBD1. The CDR3 sequence is 15 residues long. V shed 3 bases and J 6 bases; nucleotides not matched to a gene: 5. Germline V gives CDR1 SGHTA, CDR2 FQGNSA.

The chain recombines TRBV7-3 with TRBJ1-2; D is possibly TRBD1 (5 bases). Germline V gives CDR1 SGHTA, CDR2 FQGTGA. Trimming cost V 5 bases and J 5 bases, with 15 bases left between them. CDR3 length equals 14 residues. This CDR3 is CASSPGTSKYGYTF. DNA for the CDR3: TGTGCCAGCAGCCCAGGGACTTCGAAATATGGCTACACCTTC.

This rearrangement joins TRBV3-1 (or the pseudogene TRBV3-2) to TRBJ2-5; 7 positions agree with TRBD1. J gave up 1 base and V 4 bases, and 6 bases lay outside the gene matches. Per germline, CDR1 LGHDT and CDR2 YNNKEL (reference sequence). The CDR3 has 15 amino acids. This CDR3 reads CASSPGGQTQETQYF. The CDR3 DNA is TGTGCCAGCAGCCCAGGGGGACAGACCCAAGAGACCCAGTACTTC.